The source of this T cell receptor beta chain is a study of T cell repertoires in cytomegalovirus infection. Whole-study context: Alongside well-studied HLA-B-restricted CMV epitopes, recently identified HLA-C-restricted CMV epitopes were also used. Public TCR beta signatures indicated both CMV infection and matching HLA type.

CDR3 size: 13 residues. Per germline, CDR1 MNHEY and CDR2 SMNVEV (reference sequence). V lost 6 bases to trimming and J lost 6 bases, with 11 bases between them. TCRdb processed the reads anew with MiXCR; each CDR3 protein has one entry. In the table there are around 310,000 distinct CDR3 sequences, around 29% of which are singletons. About this clonotype itself: Its specificity is not known.

Study results and caveats: Using cumulative public TCR beta family frequency, the authors identified those who carried CMV together with the relevant HLA.

The chain employs TRBV27 and TRBJ2-2; a weak D match, TRBD2 (5 bases). The sequences come from cultured PBMCs, collected from culture after CMV antigen stimulation. The TCR comes from a human donor in good health (CMV status not recorded). Some clones in this sample may be carry-over from other donors' samples. Here the CDR3 reads CASRSHSAGELFF. The CDR3 nucleotides read TGTGCCAGCAGATCCCATAGCGCCGGGGAGCTGTTTTTT.